This paragraph covers one TCR beta chain sequence. Its specificity is not known. The CDR3 loop spans 13 amino acids. Trimming left V 6 bases short and J 0 bases short, with 7 bases between. Germline V gene lookup returns CDR1 MNHEY and CDR2 SVGAGI. The data were taken from a study of OX40 agonist ivuxolimab in advanced cancers. Study as a whole: A mean age of approximately 58 years, range about 20 to 79, was recorded, and over 65% were male.

Findings of the study overall: On average, CD8+ T cells had more expanded clones than CD4+.

TCRdb's table, derived via immunoSEQ multiplex PCR, lists solely in-frame clones and lacks some. The table shows about 54,000 clones, with approximately 89% occurring only once. The source material was CD4+ or CD8+ T cells sorted from blood, sampled in a trial of the OX40 agonist ivuxolimab. The chain uses TRBV6-5 and TRBJ2-3, with D unclear. This receptor was obtained from an adult with an advanced solid tumor such as melanoma, head and neck, liver or kidney cancer. The CDR3 spells CASSLGSTDTQYF. The CDR3 DNA sequence: TGTGCCAGCAGCTTGGGCAGCACAGATACGCAGTATTTT.